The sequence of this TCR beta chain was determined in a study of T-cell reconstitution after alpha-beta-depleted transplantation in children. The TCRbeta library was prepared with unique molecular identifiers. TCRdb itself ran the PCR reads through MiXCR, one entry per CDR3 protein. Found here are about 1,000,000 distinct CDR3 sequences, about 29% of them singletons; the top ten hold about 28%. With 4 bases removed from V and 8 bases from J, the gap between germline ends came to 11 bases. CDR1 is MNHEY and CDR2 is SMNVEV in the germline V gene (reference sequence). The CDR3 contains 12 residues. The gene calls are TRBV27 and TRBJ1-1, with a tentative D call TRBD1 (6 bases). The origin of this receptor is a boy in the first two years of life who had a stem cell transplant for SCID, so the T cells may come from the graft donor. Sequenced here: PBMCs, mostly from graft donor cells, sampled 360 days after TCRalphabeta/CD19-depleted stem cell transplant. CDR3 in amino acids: CASSSPGHEAFF. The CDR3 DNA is TGTGCCAGCAGTTCACCGGGACACGAAGCTTTCTTT.